The present T cell receptor beta chain was sequenced within a study of cytomegalovirus exposure and HLA in healthy donors. The table lists this clone with a few counts. Its antigen is undetermined. General study points: In a later analysis, TCR beta V- and J-gene trimming was associated with a missense DCLRE1C variant. Across donors, sequencing depth was assumed by presence/absence analyses to be roughly uniform.

Germline V gene sequence: CDR1 MNHEY, CDR2 SMNVEV (reference sequence). This CDR3 region has 15 residues. The V end lost 2 bases, the J end lost 4 bases, and 15 bases lay between the germline ends. The PCR made use of 60 Vbeta and 13 Jbeta primers. Under the authors' procedure: It was a later analysis that counted tens of millions of unique TCR beta chains, of which 8.5 million to 12 million were shared. Libraries were prepared by immunoSEQ multiplex PCR; TCRdb keeps only in-frame clonotypes and omits some of them. V, J and clone size were drawn from that table, and D and trimming were deduced from the DNA. Of about 130,000 clones in the sample, about 10% were seen once.

The material sequenced was PBMCs. The TCR comes from a woman aged 18-29 years in good health and CMV-seropositive. This sequence joins TRBV27 and TRBJ2-7; maybe TRBD1 (6 bases). CDR3 in DNA: TGTGCCAGCAGTTTAACCGGGACATCTAAGTACGAGCAGTACTTC. Translated: CASSLTGTSKYEQYF.